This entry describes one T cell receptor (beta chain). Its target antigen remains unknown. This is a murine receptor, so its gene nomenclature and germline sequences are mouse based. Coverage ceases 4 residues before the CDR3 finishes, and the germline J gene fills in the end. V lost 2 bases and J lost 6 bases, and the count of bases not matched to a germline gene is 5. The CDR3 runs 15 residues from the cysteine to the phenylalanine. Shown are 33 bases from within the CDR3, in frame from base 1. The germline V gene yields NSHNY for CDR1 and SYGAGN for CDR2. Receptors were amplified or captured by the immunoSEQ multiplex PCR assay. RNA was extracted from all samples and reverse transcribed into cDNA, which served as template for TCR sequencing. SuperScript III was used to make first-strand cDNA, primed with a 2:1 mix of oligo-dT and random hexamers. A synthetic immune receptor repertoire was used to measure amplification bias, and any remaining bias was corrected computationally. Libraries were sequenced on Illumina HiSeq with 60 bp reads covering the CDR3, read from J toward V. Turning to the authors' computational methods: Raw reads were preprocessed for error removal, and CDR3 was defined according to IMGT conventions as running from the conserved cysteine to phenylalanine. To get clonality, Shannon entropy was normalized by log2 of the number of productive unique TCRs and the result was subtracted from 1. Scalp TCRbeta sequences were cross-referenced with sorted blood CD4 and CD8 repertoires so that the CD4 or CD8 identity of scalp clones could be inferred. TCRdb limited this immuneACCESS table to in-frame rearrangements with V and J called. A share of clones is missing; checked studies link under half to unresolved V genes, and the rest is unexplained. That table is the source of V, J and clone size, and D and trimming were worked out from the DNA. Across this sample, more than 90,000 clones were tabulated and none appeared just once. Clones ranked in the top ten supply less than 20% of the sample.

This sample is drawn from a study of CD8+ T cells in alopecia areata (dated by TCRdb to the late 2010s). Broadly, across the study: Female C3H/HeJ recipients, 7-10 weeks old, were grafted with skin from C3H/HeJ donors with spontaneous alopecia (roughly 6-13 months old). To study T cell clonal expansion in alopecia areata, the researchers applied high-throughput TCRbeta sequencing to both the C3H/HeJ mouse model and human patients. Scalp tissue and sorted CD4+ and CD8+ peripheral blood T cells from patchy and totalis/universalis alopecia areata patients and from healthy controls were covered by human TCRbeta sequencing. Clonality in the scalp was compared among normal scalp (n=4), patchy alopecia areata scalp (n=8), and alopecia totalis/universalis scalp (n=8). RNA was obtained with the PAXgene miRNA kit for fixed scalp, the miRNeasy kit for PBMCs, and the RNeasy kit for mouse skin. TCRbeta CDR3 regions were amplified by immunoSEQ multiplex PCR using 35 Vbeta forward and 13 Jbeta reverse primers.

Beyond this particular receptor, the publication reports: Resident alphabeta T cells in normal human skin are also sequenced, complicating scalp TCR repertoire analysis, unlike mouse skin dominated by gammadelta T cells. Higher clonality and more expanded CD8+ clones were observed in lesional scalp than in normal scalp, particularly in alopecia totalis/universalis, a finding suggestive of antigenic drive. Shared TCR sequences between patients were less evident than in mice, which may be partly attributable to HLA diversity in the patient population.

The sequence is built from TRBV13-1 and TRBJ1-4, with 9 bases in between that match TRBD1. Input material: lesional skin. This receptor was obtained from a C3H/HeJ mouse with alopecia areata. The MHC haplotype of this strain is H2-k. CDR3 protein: CASSEGDREDERLFF. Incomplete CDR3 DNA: TGTGCCAGCAGTGAAGGGGACAGGGAGGACGAA.